The rows below give T cell receptor beta chains drawn from one sample of a study of CD8 T cells in Susac syndrome. TCRdb redid the calling of the immunoSEQ multiplex PCR reads with MiXCR, one entry per CDR3 protein. The sample has around 190,000 distinct CDR3 sequences; about 95% are singletons. Specimen: CD8+ T cells from PBMCs. Receptors were obtained from a human donor with multiple sclerosis. CDR3s include the opening cysteine and the closing phenylalanine or tryptophan. Each record gives: J gene, clone size, D gene, V gene, CDR3 DNA, CDR3 protein. A D gene is named only where the DNA matches it firmly. For some rows the clone size is stated as once, few or many, or as a class when expanded; others skip it.

j_gene: TRBJ1-5; abundance: .; d_gene: .; v_gene: TRBV6-5; CDR3nt: TGTGCCAGCAGTTTTAAAGGGATAAATCAGCCCCAGCATTTT; CDR3aa: CASSFKGINQPQHF
j_gene: TRBJ1-2; abundance: .; d_gene: TRBD1; v_gene: TRBV9; CDR3nt: TGTGCCAGCAGCGGAAGCCGGGACAGGGGGCTAGGCTATGGCTACACCTTC; CDR3aa: CASSGSRDRGLGYGYTF
j_gene: TRBJ2-3; abundance: once; d_gene: TRBD2; v_gene: TRBV9; CDR3nt: TGTGCCAGCAGCGTCCCCGCTAGCGGGGGGGCGGATACGCAGTATTTT; CDR3aa: CASSVPASGGADTQYF
j_gene: TRBJ1-1; abundance: .; d_gene: .; v_gene: TRBV18; CDR3nt: TGTGCCAGCACCCATGAGGGTCGGACTGAAGCTTTCTTT; CDR3aa: CASTHEGRTEAFF
j_gene: TRBJ1-5; abundance: .; d_gene: .; v_gene: TRBV3-1; CDR3nt: TGTGCCGCGGGAGGACGGGGCCAGCCCCAGCATTTT; CDR3aa: CAAGGRGQPQHF
j_gene: TRBJ2-7; abundance: .; d_gene: .; v_gene: TRBV20-1; CDR3nt: TGCAGTGCTAGAGGCGACAGTTCCTACGAGCAGTACTTC; CDR3aa: CSARGDSSYEQYF
j_gene: TRBJ2-7; abundance: .; d_gene: .; v_gene: TRBV6-1; CDR3nt: TGTGCCAGCAGTCTGATCTACGAGCAGTACTTC; CDR3aa: CASSLIYEQYF
j_gene: TRBJ2-7; abundance: once; d_gene: .; v_gene: TRBV9; CDR3nt: TGTGCCAGCAGCGTAGACGGACGTATCTACGAGCAGTACTTC; CDR3aa: CASSVDGRIYEQYF
j_gene: TRBJ1-1; abundance: .; d_gene: .; v_gene: TRBV29-1; CDR3nt: TGCAGCGTTGAGTCCGGGGCTGGGACTGAAGCTTTCTTT; CDR3aa: CSVESGAGTEAFF
j_gene: TRBJ2-7; abundance: .; d_gene: .; v_gene: TRBV6-6; CDR3nt: TGTGCCAGCAGTTACCCCTGGCTGGACGAGCAGTACTTC; CDR3aa: CASSYPWLDEQYF
j_gene: TRBJ2-7; abundance: .; d_gene: .; v_gene: TRBV19; CDR3nt: TGTGCCAGTGGGGAGCGACCCTACGAGCAGTACTTC; CDR3aa: CASGERPYEQYF
j_gene: TRBJ1-2; abundance: .; d_gene: .; v_gene: TRBV23-1; CDR3nt: TGCGCCAGCAGTCAATCTTGTGCGAAATCCTCCTTC; CDR3aa: CASSQSCAKSSF
j_gene: TRBJ1-2; abundance: .; d_gene: .; v_gene: TRBV29-1; CDR3nt: TGCAGCGTTCTCCTAGGGACAACTAACCTAGGGGCCCTTTATGGCTACACCTTC; CDR3aa: CSVLLGTTNLGALYGYTF
j_gene: TRBJ2-5; abundance: .; d_gene: .; v_gene: TRBV28; CDR3nt: TGTGCCAGCAGCCCAGCACCGGGACCGTACCAAGAGACCCAGTACTTC; CDR3aa: CASSPAPGPYQETQYF
j_gene: TRBJ1-2; abundance: .; d_gene: .; v_gene: TRBV5-6; CDR3nt: TGTGCCAGCAGTTTAGGGGGCTATGGCTACACCTTC; CDR3aa: CASSLGGYGYTF